The 29 T cell receptor beta chains reported below all come from one sample, sequenced in a study of blood T cell repertoires in COVID-19. The repertoire was sequenced with immunoSEQ multiplex PCR; TCRdb's copy has only in-frame clones and lacks some. The data contain around 430,000 clones, about 91% of them singletons. Specimen: peripheral blood. Source of these receptors: a woman aged 50 to 65 with COVID-19, enrolled during active disease.

This clone occurred a few times. This chain uses TRBV2 with TRBJ1-2; 8 positions match TRBD1. The germline CDR1 and CDR2 sequences are SNHLY and FYNNEI. Unmatched junction bases numbered 8, after V lost 8 bases and J lost 3 bases. This CDR3 comprises 14 residues. The CDR3 DNA is TGTGCCAGCTATCTGACAGGGGTAGACTATGGCTACACCTTC. This translates into CASYLTGVDYGYTF.

The chain is built from TRBV20-1 and TRBJ1-2, with a weak D call TRBD1 (5 bases). The germline V and J ends were trimmed by 5 bases and 8 bases, with 12 bases remaining between them. CDR1 is DFQATT and CDR2 is SNEGSKA in the germline V gene (reference sequence). The CDR3 sequence is 11 residues long. The CDR3 coding sequence is TGCAGTGCTTCGACAGATCAAGGCTACACCTTC. Its protein product is CSASTDQGYTF.

The genes are TRBV5-1 and TRBJ2-3, with 7 bases identical to TRBD2. This CDR3 comprises 15 residues. Looked up from germline, CDR1 is SGHRS and CDR2 is YFSETQ. The V segment lost 4 bases and the J segment 0 bases; nucleotides outside the gene matches: 5. The CDR3: CASSASGTSTDTQYF. In DNA form, the CDR3 reads TGCGCCAGCAGCGCAAGCGGGACTAGCACAGATACGCAGTATTTT.

This chain joins TRBV27 and TRBJ2-2, with TRBD2 identical over 8 bases. V trimming: 5 bases; J trimming: 0 bases; junction bases outside the gene matches: 5. The CDR3 runs 16 residues. Germline CDR1 and CDR2: MNHEY and SMNVEV (reference sequence). CDR3 sequence (DNA): TGTGCCAGCAGTCACGGACTAGCTACGAACACCGGGGAGCTGTTTTTT. Translated: CASSHGLATNTGELFF.

The chain employs TRBV10-2 and TRBJ1-1; 7 positions agree with TRBD1. In germline, CDR1 is WSHSY, CDR2 SAAADI. CDR3 size: 16 residues. V shed 5 bases and J 1 base; nucleotides not matched to a gene: 10. The CDR3 nucleotides are TGCGCCAGCAGTTTACTCTACGGGACAGCGAACACTGAAGCTTTCTTT. It translates to CASSLLYGTANTEAFF.

V is TRBV30 and J is TRBJ2-7; D may be TRBD2 (6 bases). V was cut by 3 bases and J by 7 bases, with 16 bases left in between. The CDR3 runs to 13 residues. In germline, CDR1 is GTSNPN, CDR2 SVGIG (reference sequence). CDR3 nucleotides: TGTGCCTGGAGGGTTGGCGGGGTTGGTGAGCAGTACTTC. This encodes CAWRVGGVGEQYF.

The V gene is TRBV30, the J gene TRBJ1-2, with a weak D call TRBD1 (5 bases). The V gene's germline CDR1 is GTSNPN and CDR2 SVGIG (reference sequence). The CDR3 runs 14 residues. The ends were cut back, 0 bases at V and 3 bases at J, with 11 bases in the middle. CDR3 nucleotides: TGTGCCTGGAGTGTACCCGGGGGGGACTATGGCTACACCTTC. Protein sequence: CAWSVPGGDYGYTF. The entire variable domain, with the rest obtained from reference TRBV30 and TRBJ1-2, is as follows: SQTIHQWPATLVQPVGSPLSLECTVEGTSNPNLYWYRQAAGRGLQLLFYSVGIGQISSEVPQNLSASRPQDRQFILSSKKLLLSDSGFYLCAWSVPGGDYGYTFGSGTRLTVV.

The chain joins TRBV7-8 to TRBJ2-1; TRBD2 might be the D (6 bases). The CDR3 is 16 residues long. The V end was cut by 3 bases, the J end by 9 bases, with 21 bases between. Germline V gene data show CDR1 as SGHVS and CDR2 as FQNEAQ. The CDR3, as DNA: TGTGCCAGCAGCTTTGCCGGGAGACAGTCTTACGGTGAGCAGTTCTTC. It yields the protein CASSFAGRQSYGEQFF.

The CDR3 here is CASSYSPGPSYEQYF. Here the CDR3 DNA reads TGTGCCAGCAGTTACTCCCCAGGGCCCAGCTACGAGCAGTACTTC. The V gene is TRBV6-5, the J gene TRBJ2-7; a possible D gene is TRBD1 (5 bases). Germline V gene sequence: CDR1 MNHEY, CDR2 SVGAGI. The CDR3 totals 15 residues. V was cut by 0 bases and J by 3 bases, with 12 bases left in between.

The chain uses TRBV5-1 and TRBJ2-1; D remains ambiguous. Between the trimmed V and J ends, which lost 0 bases and 2 bases, there was a span of 12 bases. This CDR3 comprises 16 residues. Germline CDR1 SGHRS, CDR2 YFSETQ. CDR3 region: CASSLAPTGPYNEQFF. The CDR3 nucleotides are TGCGCCAGCAGCTTGGCCCCGACGGGTCCCTACAATGAGCAGTTCTTC.

This clone was seen a single time. V is TRBV9 and J is TRBJ2-7, with 9 bases that match TRBD2. J lost 6 bases, V lost 4 bases, and 8 bases had no gene match. Germline assignment: CDR1 SGDLS and CDR2 YYNGEE. CDR3 size: 14 residues. CDR3 sequence: CASSPGLAISEQYF. CDR3 coding DNA: TGTGCCAGCAGCCCAGGACTAGCGATCAGCGAGCAGTACTTC.

This chain joins TRBV11-2 and TRBJ1-2; D might be TRBD1 (5 bases). The CDR3 contains 15 residues. Trimming took 5 bases from V and 6 from J, leaving 19 bases between them. Germline CDR1 SGHAT, CDR2 FQNNGV. The CDR3 nucleotides are TGTGCCAGCAGCCCCCGGAGGGCGGCGGGGGATGGCTACACCTTC. Translated, it gives CASSPRRAAGDGYTF.

The chain couples TRBV6-5 to TRBJ2-7; 9 bases line up with TRBD1. Unmatched junction bases numbered 7, after V lost 5 bases and J lost 5 bases. This CDR3 is built from 14 residues. The germline CDR1 and CDR2 sequences are MNHEY and SVGAGI. The CDR3 here is CASSRDRADDEQYF. The DNA for the CDR3 is TGTGCCAGCAGTCGGGACAGGGCAGACGACGAGCAGTACTTC.

The rearrangement uses TRBV5-6 and TRBJ2-7; D possibly corresponds to TRBD1 (5 bases). Germline CDR1 and CDR2: SGHDT and YYEEEE. V was pared by 0 bases and J by 1 base, with 5 bases between. The CDR3 length is 13 residues. Here the CDR3 DNA reads TGTGCCAGCAGCTTGGAGGGGTCCTACGAGCAGTACTTC. Translated: CASSLEGSYEQYF.

The chain combines TRBV27 with TRBJ1-5; 9 bases fit TRBD1. The CDR3 totals 15 residues. The J segment lost 4 bases and the V segment lost 5 bases, leaving 6 bases of the junction unmatched. Germline V gene lookup returns CDR1 MNHEY and CDR2 SMNVEV (reference sequence). The CDR3 DNA reads TGTGCCAGCAGTCTGGGACAGGGTCCAAATCAGCCCCAGCATTTT. Its translation is CASSLGQGPNQPQHF.

This clone was found a few times. The gene calls are TRBV7-6 and TRBJ1-1; D gene unclear. The CDR3 has 15 residues. Germline loops: CDR1 SGHVS, CDR2 FNYEAQ. V lost 3 bases, J lost 0 bases, and 11 bases lay in between. The CDR3: CASSLRPGLNTEAFF. Here the CDR3 DNA reads TGTGCCAGCAGCTTGCGGCCGGGATTGAACACTGAAGCTTTCTTT.

The chain links TRBV30 to TRBJ2-2, with a possible D match to TRBD2 (5 bases). The V gene's germline CDR1 is GTSNPN and CDR2 SVGIG (reference sequence). Trimming shortened V by 4 bases and J by 6 bases, and 6 bases separated the two germline ends. The CDR3 has 11 residues. Here the CDR3 reads CAWKAAGELFF. CDR3 bases: TGTGCCTGGAAAGCGGCCGGGGAGCTGTTTTTT.

V usage is TRBV7-9 and J usage is TRBJ2-3, with TRBD1 matching over 8 bases. V was pared by 5 bases and J by 2 bases, with 15 bases of the junction left unmatched. This CDR3 region has 18 residues. Germline assignment: CDR1 SEHNR and CDR2 FQNEAQ (reference sequence). In nucleotides, the CDR3 is TGTGCCAGCAGCGCGCAGGGGGCCTCATCTTCTATCACAGATACGCAGTATTTT. As protein: CASSAQGASSSITDTQYF.

This rearrangement joins TRBV4-1 to TRBJ2-7; D may be TRBD2 (6 bases). Per germline, CDR1 MGHRA and CDR2 YSYEKL. Trimming pared 0 bases from V and 9 bases from J, leaving 18 bases between. CDR3 size: 15 residues. CDR3 amino acids: CASSQDSSEESWQYF. CDR3 in DNA: TGCGCCAGCAGCCAAGATTCTAGCGAGGAGAGCTGGCAGTACTTC.

This clone was counted a few times. The chain has TRBV19 and TRBJ1-6; D is ambiguous. The germline V gene encodes CDR1 LNHDA and CDR2 SQIVND (reference sequence). Trimming removed 3 bases from V and 0 bases from J, with 12 bases in between. The CDR3 contains 17 residues. CDR3 residues: CASSMGRSISYNSPLHF. The DNA of the CDR3 is TGTGCCAGTAGTATGGGCAGGTCGATCTCCTATAATTCACCCCTCCACTTT.

The rearrangement joins TRBV5-1 to TRBJ2-7; D may be TRBD1 (5 bases). CDR1 is SGHRS, CDR2 YFSETQ, per germline. Trimming stripped 4 bases from V and 3 bases from J, with 20 bases between. The CDR3 consists of 16 residues. The DNA of the CDR3 is TGCGCCAGCAGCACCGTGGGGCAGGGAATCGGCTACGAGCAGTACTTC. It is translated as CASSTVGQGIGYEQYF.

The chain is built from TRBV19 and TRBJ1-4, with TRBD1 as a possible D gene (5 bases). The CDR3 extends over 16 amino acids. V was cut by 0 bases and J by 6 bases, with 14 bases left in between. Germline V gene lookup returns CDR1 LNHDA and CDR2 SQIVND (reference sequence). The CDR3 sequence: CASSIDRAGPHEKLFF. The CDR3 DNA follows: TGTGCCAGTAGTATAGATCGTGCAGGGCCCCATGAAAAACTGTTTTTT.

The chain uses TRBV24-1 and TRBJ1-5, with a tentative D call TRBD1 (6 bases). Trimming took off 4 bases at V and 4 bases at J, with 16 bases between the two ends. The germline V gene has CDR1 KGHDR and CDR2 SFDVKD. CDR3 size: 16 residues. For the CDR3, the DNA is TGTGCCACCAGTGACCCCCGGGACACGTCGAATCAGCCCCAGCATTTT. Translated, it gives CATSDPRDTSNQPQHF.

This clone has a single count. This sequence joins TRBV18 and TRBJ2-7; weak D call: TRBD1 (5 bases). Trimming took off 3 bases at V and 5 bases at J, with 14 bases between the two ends. This CDR3 has 14 amino acids. The V gene's germline CDR1 is KGHSH and CDR2 LQKENI. CDR3: CASSPTKDSNEQYF. CDR3 coding DNA: TGTGCCAGCTCACCGACAAAAGACAGCAACGAGCAGTACTTC.

This clone was detected a few times. The chain joins TRBV23-1 to TRBJ2-7, with 9 nucleotides matching TRBD2. TRBV23-1 has ORF status, its function being uncertain. This CDR3 has 16 amino acids. Trimming removed 0 bases from V and 5 bases from J; junction bases left unmatched: 8. For the CDR3, the DNA is TGCGCCAGCAGTCAATCTGCGGGGGGGGATTCGGACGAGCAGTACTTC. Translating gives CASSQSAGGDSDEQYF.

This clone was recorded only once. The rearrangement joins TRBV5-5 to TRBJ2-7, with TRBD1 identical over 8 bases. The germline gives CDR1 SGHKS, CDR2 YYEKEE (reference sequence). CDR3 length: 15 amino acids. J gave up 3 bases and V 4 bases, and 9 bases lay outside the gene matches. The CDR3 region is CASSGRLGTGYEQYF. The CDR3 DNA reads TGTGCCAGCAGCGGACGGTTAGGGACAGGCTACGAGCAGTACTTC.

The V gene is TRBV6-5, the J gene TRBJ1-4; 7 bases are a match to TRBD1. The CDR3 sequence is 15 residues long. Germline trimming cut 6 bases from V and 0 bases from J; bases unmatched to any gene: 4. Germline CDR1 reads MNHEY; CDR2 reads SVGAGI. Here the CDR3 reads CASSLDRATNEKLFF. CDR3 nucleotide sequence: TGTGCCAGCAGCCTAGACAGGGCAACTAATGAAAAACTGTTTTTT.

The genes are TRBV4-1 and TRBJ2-5, with D hard to call. The CDR3 contains 17 residues. CDR1 is MGHRA, CDR2 YSYEKL, per germline. V lost 0 bases and J 1 base, leaving 15 bases between the germline ends. CDR3 DNA: TGCGCCAGCAGCCAAGACGGCCCCCGGGTGCTCCAAGAGACCCAGTACTTC. As protein: CASSQDGPRVLQETQYF.

The CDR3 nucleotides are TGTGCCAGCAGTGGGGTCAGGGCAGATACGCAGTATTTT. It yields the protein CASSGVRADTQYF. The V call is TRBV7-2, the J call TRBJ2-3; D perhaps matches TRBD1 (5 bases). V lost 6 bases and J lost 4, with 11 bases in between. This CDR3 is built from 13 residues. Germline V lookup: CDR1 SGHTA, CDR2 FQGNSA.